The source of this T cell receptor beta chain is a study of vaccination effects on CD4 cells after COVID-19. Across the whole study: The researchers cultured some 1.9 million PBMC per well with 8.5 to 10 IU/ml IL-2 and roughly 10 ug/ml peptides.

Cells that had been cultured for roughly 9 days were the source of isolated CD4+ T cells. As their vaccination, participants received two doses of either BNT162b2 or mRNA-1273. Half the medium was replaced with IL-2 medium on days 3 and 7. The protocol was immunoSEQ multiplex PCR, while the TCRdb copy is restricted to in-frame clones and leaves out a portion. The repertoire holds approximately 66,000 clones, with more than 60% as singletons. Study results and caveats: Late post-vaccination, clones induced by infection and those induced by vaccine underwent marked clonal contraction.

V gave up 1 base and J gave up 8 bases; unmatched junction bases: 8. CDR1 MGHRA and CDR2 YSYEKL come from the germline V gene. The CDR3 is 15 amino acids. Note on this clone: Its target is not known.

The chain recombines TRBV4-1 with TRBJ2-5, with 9 bases lining up with TRBD2. This clonotype was sampled from a human donor who received a COVID-19 vaccine. The sequenced sample was CD4+ T cells from PBMCs cultured without peptide, obtained after COVID-19 vaccination. CDR3 sequence (DNA): TGCGCCAGCAGCCAAGTTCGAGCTAGCGGGGATACCCAGTACTTC. Translation: CASSQVRASGDTQYF.